Listed here are 13 T cell receptor beta chains from one sample, sequenced in a study of blood T cell repertoires in COVID-19. Measured with immunoSEQ multiplex PCR; TCRdb has only the in-frame clones, and not every one. The top ten hold approximately 3.7% of the sample, which has 200,000 to 250,000 clones, around nine tenths seen once. The sequenced sample consisted of PBMCs or T cells enriched from blood (not recorded which). The receptors originated from a woman in her 30s who had been exposed to COVID-19.

The rearrangement uses TRBV10-2 and TRBJ1-4; the match to TRBD1 covers 7 bases. Germline V gene lookup returns CDR1 WSHSY and CDR2 SAAADI. The CDR3 extends over 14 amino acids. V trimming: 6 bases; J trimming: 4 bases; junction bases outside the gene matches: 5. The DNA for the CDR3 is TGCGCCAGCAGGGCGACAGGGTTTAATGAAAAACTGTTTTTT. It is translated as CASRATGFNEKLFF.

The chain is built from TRBV19 and TRBJ2-3, with a weak D call TRBD2 (5 bases). The CDR3 length is 15 residues. CDR1 and CDR2 from the germline V gene are LNHDA and SQIVND (reference sequence). V was trimmed by 5 bases and J by 2 bases, leaving 14 bases between them. CDR3 nucleotides: TGTGCCAGTAGTCAGCGGAACCTATACACAGATACGCAGTATTTT. Translated: CASSQRNLYTDTQYF.

The chain couples TRBV6-6 to TRBJ1-2; weak D call: TRBD1 (5 bases). With 6 bases removed from V and 5 bases from J, the gap between germline ends came to 10 bases. The CDR3 sequence is 12 residues long. Germline V gene data show CDR1 as MNHNY and CDR2 as SVGAGI (reference sequence). The CDR3 DNA sequence: TGTGCCAGCAGCCTTGACAGTTATGGCTACACCTTC. Translating gives CASSLDSYGYTF.

The J gene is TRBJ1-5, the V gene TRBV6-2 or TRBV6-3, with 7 bases matching TRBD1. Germline CDR1 and CDR2: MNHEY and SVGEGT. J gave up 15 bases and V 0 bases, and 5 bases lay outside the gene matches. The CDR3 sequence is 12 residues long. The CDR3 region has the DNA TGTGCCAGCAGTTACTCTGACAGGGTCAGGCATTTT. This sequence encodes CASSYSDRVRHF.

This clone showed up just once. The chain uses TRBV10-3 and TRBJ2-7; D is unclear. CDR1 and CDR2 (germline): ENHRY, SYGVKD. The CDR3 has 13 amino acids. V shed 11 bases and J shed 2 bases, with 16 bases lying between them. The CDR3 protein is CAVQAQVAYEQYF. In nucleotides, the CDR3 is TGTGCCGTGCAGGCCCAAGTCGCCTACGAGCAGTACTTC.

This rearrangement joins TRBV4-1 to TRBJ2-6; TRBD2 might be the D (6 bases). V lost 5 bases, J lost 8 bases, and 16 bases lay in between. The CDR3 has 15 residues. CDR1 and CDR2 from the germline V gene are MGHRA and YSYEKL. The CDR3 is CASSLGLQTSNVLTF. Written as DNA, the CDR3 is TGCGCCAGCAGCTTGGGACTCCAGACCTCCAACGTCCTGACTTTC.

This chain links TRBV9 with TRBJ2-3, with 8 nucleotides matching TRBD1. V trimming: 0 bases; J trimming: 7 bases; junction bases outside the gene matches: 16. CDR1 SGDLS and CDR2 YYNGEE come from the germline V gene. The CDR3 runs to 18 residues. Written as DNA, the CDR3 is TGTGCCAGCAGCGTAGCTTTGGGGGCAGGGGGCGTCGAAAATACGCAGTATTTT. This encodes CASSVALGAGGVENTQYF.

J is TRBJ2-3 and V is TRBV2; a possible D gene is TRBD2 (7 bases). The V end lost 7 bases, the J end lost 8 bases, and 10 bases lay between the germline ends. The germline V gene encodes CDR1 SNHLY and CDR2 FYNNEI. The CDR3 runs to 11 residues. The CDR3 DNA reads as TGTGCCAGCACAGGGGAGGGTACGCAGTATTTT. Protein sequence: CASTGEGTQYF.

The chain couples TRBV27 to TRBJ2-1; D is unresolved. Germline assignment: CDR1 MNHEY and CDR2 SMNVEV (reference sequence). The CDR3 is 13 amino acids. Trimming took 0 bases from V and 6 from J, leaving 6 bases between them. The CDR3 sequence is CASSLSRPNEQFF. The CDR3, as DNA: TGTGCCAGCAGTTTATCCAGGCCCAATGAGCAGTTCTTC.

V is TRBV29-1 and J is TRBJ2-7, with no clear D. The CDR3 extends over 12 amino acids. The V end was cut by 5 bases, the J end by 1 base, with 9 bases between. Looked up from germline, CDR1 is SQVTM and CDR2 is ANQGSEA. The CDR3: CSVMSISYEQYF. CDR3 DNA sequence: TGCAGCGTTATGAGTATATCCTACGAGCAGTACTTC.

This rearrangement joins TRBV9 to TRBJ2-5; 7 bases fit TRBD1. V dropped 2 bases and J dropped 4; count of bases not matched to a gene: 14. CDR3 size: 17 residues. Germline assignment: CDR1 SGDLS and CDR2 YYNGEE. DNA for the CDR3: TGTGCCAGCAGCGTCTCCATTACAGGGGTGGTAGGAGAGACCCAGTACTTC. This codes for CASSVSITGVVGETQYF.

The J gene is TRBJ2-1, the V gene TRBV5-1, with TRBD2 matching 13 bases. V was pared by 4 bases and J by 0 bases, with 10 bases of the junction left unmatched. This CDR3 is built from 19 residues. Germline CDR1 reads SGHRS; CDR2 reads YFSETQ. CDR3 nucleotides: TGCGCCAGCAGCCCCTATTTACTAGCGGGAGGGGTCTCCTACAATGAGCAGTTCTTC. It yields the protein CASSPYLLAGGVSYNEQFF. The variable domain in full, with the rest retrieved from reference TRBV5-1 and TRBJ2-1, is KAGVTQTPRYLIKTRGQQVTLSCSPISGHRSVSWYQQTPGQGLQFLFEYFSETQRNKGNFPGRFSGRQFSNSRSEMNVSTLELGDSALYLCASSPYLLAGGVSYNEQFFGPGTRLTVL.

This sequence joins TRBV10-3 and TRBJ2-7, with TRBD2 identical over 11 bases. The V and J ends lost 2 bases and 2 bases, in that order; junction bases with no gene match: 5. The CDR3 is made up of 16 amino acids. Germline CDR1 reads ENHRY; CDR2 reads SYGVKD. Here the CDR3 DNA reads TGTGCCATCAGTGAGCCCCGACTAGCGGGGACCTACGAGCAGTACTTC. Amino acid sequence: CAISEPRLAGTYEQYF.